Listed here are 3 T cell receptor beta chains from one sample, sequenced in a study of monozygotic twins with inflammatory bowel disease (dated by TCRdb to about 2019). The method was 5' RACE. TCRdb shows the sequencer as Illumina HiSeq 2500. After reprocessing by TCRdb, each CDR3 protein sequence is one entry, and no DNA is given. The table for this sample records approximately 300,000 distinct CDR3 sequences. Roughly 5.2% of the sample belongs to the ten largest clones. The sequenced material came from blood. These receptors were collected from a human donor with ulcerative colitis or Crohn's disease, or a healthy co-twin of an affected twin (not recorded which).

The V and J genes are TRBV7-9 and TRBJ2-5; absent DNA, TCRdb's TRBD1 call cannot be checked. The CDR3 sequence is 14 residues long. Germline V gene data show CDR1 as SEHNR and CDR2 as FQNEAQ (reference sequence). CDR3 amino acids: CASSLGDREETQYF.

The chain carries TRBV20-1 and TRBJ2-4; TCRdb's D call, TRBD1, is unchecked because there is no DNA. CDR3 length equals 14 residues. The germline gives CDR1 DFQATT, CDR2 SNEGSKA (reference sequence). The CDR3 region is CSARTPTGRNIQYF.

The chain uses TRBV27 and TRBJ2-7; TCRdb's assignment of TRBD1 cannot be checked, as there is no DNA. This CDR3 has 16 amino acids. In germline, CDR1 is MNHEY, CDR2 SMNVEV (reference sequence). CDR3: CASSLSTRQGGYEQYF.